One and the same sample provided the 25 T cell receptor beta chains below, sequenced in a study of blood T cell repertoires in COVID-19 (dated by TCRdb to 2020 to 2021). Library prep was done by the immunoSEQ multiplex PCR assay. Held by TCRdb, this immuneACCESS table contains in-frame sequences only and omits some clones. Under half of the omission traces to an unresolved V gene where checked; the cause of the rest is unknown. This sample lists about 200,000 clones; roughly 90% were detected once. The ten largest make up 0.6% to 0.9% of the sample. The specimen sequenced was peripheral blood. Receptors originate from a woman in her 70s with acute or convalescent COVID-19.

The J gene is TRBJ1-4, the V gene TRBV24-1; 10 nucleotides line up with TRBD1. CDR3 length equals 15 residues. The germline V gene encodes CDR1 KGHDR and CDR2 SFDVKD. The V gene end was trimmed by 3 bases and the J gene end by 9 bases; junction bases not matched to a gene: 6. CDR3 nucleotide sequence: TGTGCCACCAGTGATCCAGGGGACAGGGGACAAAAACTGTTTTTT. This translates into CATSDPGDRGQKLFF.

The chain links TRBV10-3 to TRBJ2-5; tentative D call: TRBD1 (6 bases). The length of the CDR3 is 17 residues. CDR1 is ENHRY and CDR2 is SYGVKD in the germline V gene. V lost 1 base to trimming and J lost 5 bases, with 20 bases between them. This chain's CDR3 is CAISEFQPDRTGETQYF. CDR3 sequence (DNA): TGTGCCATCAGTGAGTTTCAGCCCGACAGGACGGGCGAGACCCAGTACTTC.

The gene calls are TRBV4-3 and TRBJ1-2, with 8 bases identical to TRBD1. Looked up from germline, CDR1 is LGHNA and CDR2 is YSLEER. CDR3 length equals 16 residues. J lost 5 bases, V lost 0 bases, and 8 bases had no gene match. In nucleotides, the CDR3 is TGCGCCAGCAGCCAAGAGGCTTGGCAGGGGGCATATGGCTACACCTTC. Translating it yields CASSQEAWQGAYGYTF.

This clone was recorded only once. This chain connects TRBV6-5 to TRBJ1-4; 9 bases line up with TRBD1. The CDR3 runs to 15 residues. V was clipped by 7 bases and J by 8 bases; unmatched bases: 11. Germline loops: CDR1 MNHEY, CDR2 SVGAGI. DNA for the CDR3: TGTGCCAGCATACAACCGGGACAGGGAAGGGAAAAACTGTTTTTT. Translation gives CASIQPGQGREKLFF.

The rearrangement links TRBV2 to TRBJ2-7; TRBD1 matches at 10 bases. This CDR3 has 14 amino acids. The trim removed 2 bases at V and 4 bases at J, leaving 2 bases unmatched. Germline V gives CDR1 SNHLY, CDR2 FYNNEI. CDR3 loop: CASSEPGQGYEQYF. DNA of the CDR3: TGTGCCAGCAGTGAACCGGGACAGGGGTACGAGCAGTACTTC.

The gene calls are TRBV19 and TRBJ1-2; 9 bases agree with TRBD1. J lost 5 bases, V lost 5 bases, and 9 bases had no gene match. CDR1 is LNHDA, CDR2 SQIVND, per germline (reference sequence). There are 15 residues in the CDR3. CDR3 protein: CASSSQDRGGYGYTF. For the CDR3, the DNA is TGTGCCAGTAGTTCCCAGGACAGGGGTGGGTATGGCTACACCTTC.

The chain employs TRBV11-2 and TRBJ1-3, with a tentative D call TRBD1 (5 bases). Trimming pared 0 bases from V and 0 bases from J, leaving 21 bases between. This CDR3 is 20 amino acids long. Per germline, CDR1 SGHAT and CDR2 FQNNGV. The CDR3 spells CASSLDPPTPMGLSGNTIYF. CDR3 in DNA: TGTGCCAGCAGCTTAGACCCCCCCACACCTATGGGGCTCTCTGGAAACACCATATATTTT.

This clone occurred a few times. The J gene is TRBJ2-3, the V gene TRBV19; D might be TRBD2 (6 bases). CDR1 LNHDA and CDR2 SQIVND come from the germline V gene (reference sequence). Deletions cut 0 bases from V and 5 bases from J, with 12 bases between. The CDR3 covers 15 residues. CDR3 in DNA: TGTGCCAGTAGTATAGATCCGCGGGGAGGAGATACGCAGTATTTT. Amino acids: CASSIDPRGGDTQYF.

The chain has TRBV5-1 and TRBJ1-6; tentatively, D is TRBD1 (6 bases). Germline V gives CDR1 SGHRS, CDR2 YFSETQ. The CDR3 runs to 16 residues. The V end was cut by 4 bases, the J end by 10 bases, with 21 bases between. The CDR3 region is CASSPTSSGVGSPLHF. The CDR3 DNA reads as TGCGCCAGCAGCCCGACATCTTCAGGGGTAGGGTCACCCCTCCACTTT. Based on the CDR3 plus reference TRBV5-1 and TRBJ1-6, the full variable domain is KAGVTQTPRYLIKTRGQQVTLSCSPISGHRSVSWYQQTPGQGLQFLFEYFSETQRNKGNFPGRFSGRQFSNSRSEMNVSTLELGDSALYLCASSPTSSGVGSPLHFGNGTRLTVT.

The chain links TRBV11-3 to TRBJ2-2; 12 nucleotides agree with TRBD1. The CDR3 has 16 residues. Germline V lookup: CDR1 SGHNT, CDR2 YENEEA. The V gene end was trimmed by 5 bases and the J gene end by 9 bases; junction bases not matched to a gene: 10. DNA for the CDR3: TGTGCCAGCAGCCCACCCGGGACAGGGGGCCATAGGGAGCTGTTTTTT. This translates into CASSPPGTGGHRELFF.

This clone occurred once. This sequence joins TRBV5-1 and TRBJ1-2; tentatively, D is TRBD1 (5 bases). CDR3 length: 14 residues. Trimming cost V 3 bases and J 2 bases, with 11 bases left between them. Per germline, CDR1 SGHRS and CDR2 YFSETQ. The DNA for the CDR3 is TGCGCCAGCAGCTCTACGGGGGGAAACTATGGCTACACCTTC. It encodes CASSSTGGNYGYTF.

This clone was found once. This chain links TRBV5-1 with TRBJ1-4, with D unclear. The germline V gene encodes CDR1 SGHRS and CDR2 YFSETQ. V was shortened by 3 bases and J by 4 bases, with 13 bases between the two germline ends. The CDR3 runs 15 residues. The CDR3 region is CASSWGRGVNEKLFF. CDR3 nucleotide sequence: TGCGCCAGCAGCTGGGGTCGGGGAGTTAATGAAAAACTGTTTTTT.

The chain recombines TRBV25-1 with TRBJ2-7; TRBD1 is a possible D gene (6 bases). This CDR3 region has 15 residues. Per germline, CDR1 MGHDK and CDR2 SYGVNS. V gave up 4 bases and J gave up 5 bases, with 18 bases separating them. The CDR3 sequence is CASSGFRGGPNEQYF. CDR3 nucleotide sequence: TGTGCCAGCAGTGGGTTCAGGGGTGGCCCAAACGAGCAGTACTTC.

The table lists this clone with a count of one. This chain's CDR3 is CASSQFCRNGYTF. The CDR3 DNA reads as TGCGCCAGCAGTCAATTCTGTAGAAATGGCTACACCTTC. The J gene is TRBJ1-2, the V gene TRBV23-1, with D unclear. TRBV23-1 is annotated as an ORF whose role is uncertain. V was shortened by 1 base and J by 6 bases, with 9 bases between the two germline ends. The CDR3 consists of 13 residues.

This chain joins TRBV5-6 and TRBJ1-6; 11 bases agree with TRBD1. CDR3 length: 16 residues. The trim removed 0 bases at V and 9 bases at J, leaving 5 bases unmatched. The germline V gene encodes CDR1 SGHDT and CDR2 YYEEEE. This CDR3 reads CASSLVGQGASSPLHF. Here the CDR3 DNA reads TGTGCCAGCAGCTTGGTCGGACAGGGGGCTTCTTCACCCCTCCACTTT.

The chain links TRBV3-1 (or the pseudogene TRBV3-2) to TRBJ1-2, with TRBD1 matching 9 bases. There are 15 residues in the CDR3. CDR1 is LGHDT, CDR2 YNNKEL, per germline (reference sequence). V lost 0 bases to trimming and J lost 5 bases; unmatched junction nucleotides: 4. The CDR3 sequence is CASSQDPGQGYGYTF. The CDR3 bases are TGTGCCAGCAGCCAAGACCCGGGACAGGGATATGGCTACACCTTC.

The genes are TRBV19 and TRBJ1-5, with D possibly being TRBD1 (5 bases). The CDR3 runs 15 residues. CDR1 LNHDA and CDR2 SQIVND come from the germline V gene (reference sequence). V was cut by 6 bases and J by 0 bases, with 12 bases left in between. The CDR3 DNA reads as TGTGCCAGTAGCAGGGTTTTCCCTAGCAATCAGCCCCAGCATTTT. It yields the protein CASSRVFPSNQPQHF.

The rearrangement links TRBV4-1 to TRBJ1-6; D not certain. The germline CDR1 and CDR2 sequences are MGHRA and YSYEKL. The CDR3 has 15 amino acids. V was cut by 0 bases and J by 6 bases, with 9 bases left in between. CDR3: CASSQDRVPNSPLHF. CDR3 coding DNA: TGCGCCAGCAGCCAAGACCGGGTCCCTAATTCACCCCTCCACTTT.

The rearrangement links TRBV27 to TRBJ1-6, with 10 bases lining up with TRBD1. Germline CDR1 reads MNHEY; CDR2 reads SMNVEV (reference sequence). This CDR3 has 15 residues. V gave up 6 bases and J gave up 5 bases; unmatched junction bases: 4. The CDR3 loop reads CASRQGTGDNSPLHF. The CDR3 nucleotides are TGTGCCAGCAGGCAAGGGACAGGGGATAATTCACCCCTCCACTTT.

CDR3 sequence reads: CASSLAAQPTSMNTEAFF. CDR3 DNA: TGTGCCAGCAGCTTAGCGGCCCAACCGACATCTATGAACACTGAAGCTTTCTTT. The chain joins TRBV7-9 to TRBJ1-1; unclear D gene. Germline V lookup: CDR1 SEHNR, CDR2 FQNEAQ (reference sequence). The CDR3 sequence is 18 residues long. Trimming pared 0 bases from V and 0 bases from J, leaving 17 bases between.

This clone was recorded once. DNA for the CDR3: TGTGCCAGCAGCTTAGTTTGGGCCACCGAGCAGTACTTC. Translation gives CASSLVWATEQYF. The chain links TRBV11-3 to TRBJ2-7, with D hard to call. V was cut by 1 base and J by 6 bases, with 10 bases left in between. Germline V gives CDR1 SGHNT, CDR2 YENEEA. The CDR3 length is 13 residues.

The rearrangement links TRBV18 to TRBJ2-7, with D possibly being TRBD2 (5 bases). This CDR3 is built from 16 residues. V was cut by 3 bases and J by 0 bases, with 15 bases left in between. Germline V gives CDR1 KGHSH, CDR2 LQKENI. For the CDR3, the DNA is TGTGCCAGCTCACCGGGGAGCGGTTTGGGCTCCTACGAGCAGTACTTC. Amino acids: CASSPGSGLGSYEQYF.

The chain couples TRBV2 to TRBJ1-2, with TRBD1 as a possible D gene (6 bases). The ends were cut back, 7 bases at V and 1 base at J, with 13 bases in the middle. The CDR3 contains 14 residues. Germline loops: CDR1 SNHLY, CDR2 FYNNEI. CDR3 region: CASTGQTFNYGYTF. The CDR3 coding sequence is TGTGCCAGCACCGGACAGACCTTTAACTATGGCTACACCTTC.

The V and J genes are TRBV7-2 and TRBJ2-4; D remains unclear. Germline V gene data show CDR1 as SGHTA and CDR2 as FQGNSA. The CDR3 extends over 17 amino acids. V was pared by 4 bases and J by 2 bases, with 18 bases between. The CDR3 protein is CASSSRKEDGSKNIQYF. The CDR3 nucleotides read TGTGCCAGCAGCTCCAGGAAGGAAGATGGGTCCAAAAACATTCAGTACTTC. The variable domain in full, completed from reference TRBV7-2 and TRBJ2-4, reads GAGVSQSPSNKVTEKGKDVELRCDPISGHTALYWYRQSLGQGLEFLIYFQGNSAPDKSGLPSDRFSAERTGGSVSTLTIQRTQQEDSAVYLCASSSRKEDGSKNIQYFGAGTRLSVL.

The genes are TRBV29-1 and TRBJ2-1; D is perhaps TRBD2 (6 bases). The germline V and J ends were trimmed by 6 bases and 3 bases, with 18 bases remaining between them. This CDR3 spans 15 amino acids. The germline V gene encodes CDR1 SQVTM and CDR2 ANQGSEA. CDR3 bases: TGCAGCGTGAGAGGCGCCGGGAGCCGCTACAATGAGCAGTTCTTC. Residues: CSVRGAGSRYNEQFF.